The 21 T cell receptor beta chains presented below share a single source sample, sequenced in a study of glioma-infiltrating T cells (dated by TCRdb to about 2016). The instrument given in TCRdb is Illumina MiSeq. TCR alpha and beta CDR3 regions were amplified with the iRepertoire nested amplicon-rescue multiplex PCR (arm-PCR) platform from RNA. TCRdb passed the public sequencing reads through fastp at Q25 and MiXCR, retaining productive beta sequences. Every entry covers one CDR3 protein and lists the most common genes and DNA from its rows. The sample table holds a few hundred thousand distinct CDR3 sequences, of which approximately 42% were seen once. The ten top clones hold more than 10% of the sample. The sample comprised glioma tissue, nonneoplastic brain tissue, or PBMCs (not recorded which). These receptor sequences come from a human donor with low-grade glioma or glioblastoma, undergoing nonglioma brain surgery, or in good health (not recorded which).

The chain is built from TRBV7-3 and TRBJ2-3; D gene unclear. V lost 5 bases and J 2 bases, leaving 8 bases between the germline ends. This CDR3 region has 13 residues. From germline, CDR1 is SGHTA and CDR2 FQGTGA. The CDR3 region has the DNA TGTGCCAGCAGCCAGGACCCCACAGATACGCAGTATTTT. Its translation is CASSQDPTDTQYF.

This clonotype was counted at least ten times. V and J are TRBV7-2 and TRBJ2-3; possibly TRBD2 for D (5 bases). CDR1 and CDR2 from the germline V gene are SGHTA and FQGNSA. This CDR3 comprises 10 residues. V was shortened by 11 bases and J by 6 bases, with 9 bases between the two germline ends. Here the CDR3 DNA reads TGTGCCCGTACTAGGGATACGCAGTATTTT. Amino acids: CARTRDTQYF.

Ten or more counts support this clonotype. The chain joins TRBV27 to TRBJ2-1; D is possibly TRBD1 or TRBD2 (5 bases each). The V gene's germline CDR1 is MNHEY and CDR2 SMNVEV (reference sequence). This CDR3 contains 13 residues. V lost 6 bases to trimming and J lost 5 bases, with 11 bases between them. CDR3 bases: TGTGCCAGCAGCCAGCTGGGACACAATGAGCAGTTCTTC. Translation: CASSQLGHNEQFF.

The chain uses TRBV24-1 and TRBJ2-4; D gene ambiguous. Trimming removed 3 bases from V and 6 bases from J, with 11 bases in between. CDR3 length: 14 amino acids. Per germline, CDR1 KGHDR and CDR2 SFDVKD. CDR3 nucleotides: TGTGCCACCAGTGATCCCCGCTCCGTAAACATTCAGTACTTC. Amino acid sequence: CATSDPRSVNIQYF.

The rearrangement joins TRBV4-2 to TRBJ2-2; D tentatively reads TRBD1 or TRBD2 (5 bases each). The CDR3 covers 16 residues. The ends were cut back, 3 bases at V and 0 bases at J, with 11 bases in the middle. CDR1 and CDR2 from the germline V gene are LGHNA and YNFKEQ. The CDR3 region has the DNA TGTGCCAGCAGCCAGAAACCGGGGCCGAACACCGGGGAGCTGTTTTTT. The encoded protein is CASSQKPGPNTGELFF.

In this sample, this clonotype turned up once. The chain employs TRBV11-2 and TRBJ2-3; D uncertain. The germline gives CDR1 SGHAT, CDR2 FQNNGV. The CDR3 runs 14 residues. The V gene lost 5 bases and the J gene lost 5 bases, with 14 bases spanning the gap. CDR3 in DNA: TGTGCCAGCAGCCGGGCCTCTTTTTTAGATACGCAGTATTTT. Translating it yields CASSRASFLDTQYF. The full variable domain, with the rest looked up from reference TRBV11-2 and TRBJ2-3, is EAGVAQSPRYKIIEKRQSVAFWCNPISGHATLYWYQQILGQGPKLLIQFQNNGVVDDSQLPKDRFSAERLKGVDSTLKIQPAKLEDSAVYLCASSRASFLDTQYFGPGTRLTVL.

The chain employs TRBV20-1 and TRBJ2-7, with 7 positions matching TRBD2. CDR3 length: 16 amino acids. Germline-derived CDR1 and CDR2 are DFQATT and SNEGSKA (reference sequence). The V segment lost 5 bases and the J segment 5 bases; nucleotides outside the gene matches: 18. The CDR3 sequence: CSAGGAQAGWRHEQYF. CDR3 nucleotides: TGCAGTGCTGGGGGAGCCCAAGCGGGATGGCGCCACGAGCAGTACTTC.

V gene TRBV9 combines with J gene TRBJ1-6; TRBD1 agrees at 9 bases. The CDR3 extends over 14 amino acids. Germline assignment: CDR1 SGDLS and CDR2 YYNGEE. Trimming cost V 3 bases and J 8 bases; bases outside gene matches: 3. Here the CDR3 DNA reads TGTGCCAGCAGCGCGGGGACAGGGCATTCACCCCTCCACTTT. It encodes CASSAGTGHSPLHF.

The chain has TRBV6-1 and TRBJ2-1; D not certain. In germline, CDR1 is MNHNS, CDR2 SASEGT. The germline V and J ends were trimmed by 1 base and 10 bases, with 8 bases remaining between them. This CDR3 spans 12 amino acids. CDR3 in amino acids: CASSEGYGEQFF. CDR3 nucleotides: TGTGCCAGCAGTGAAGGGTACGGCGAGCAGTTCTTC.

This clonotype was seen more than once but under ten times. V and J are TRBV24-1 and TRBJ2-1; weak D call: TRBD2 (5 bases). Trimming cost V 4 bases and J 7 bases, with 19 bases left between them. The CDR3 is made up of 16 amino acids. CDR1 is KGHDR and CDR2 is SFDVKD in the germline V gene. CDR3 loop: CATSEGKSGDYNEQFF. The CDR3 DNA reads TGTGCCACCAGTGAGGGGAAGAGCGGAGATTATAATGAGCAGTTCTTC.

This clonotype occurred a few times. J is TRBJ2-1 and V is TRBV20-1; D gene uncertain. V was shortened by 6 bases and J by 6 bases, with 15 bases between the two germline ends. Germline CDR1 is DFQATT and CDR2 is SNEGSKA (reference sequence). The CDR3 spans 13 residues. The CDR3 bases are TGCAGTGCCCGAAAAGGGCCCGTCAATGAGCAGTTCTTC. This sequence encodes CSARKGPVNEQFF.

In this sample, this clonotype turned up a few times. The chain employs TRBV2 and TRBJ1-2; 7 positions agree with TRBD1. The V gene end was trimmed by 4 bases and the J gene end by 7 bases; junction bases not matched to a gene: 6. The germline V gene encodes CDR1 SNHLY and CDR2 FYNNEI. CDR3 size: 13 residues. CDR3 nucleotides: TGTGCCAGCAGTGGAGACAGGGACCCTGGCTACACCTTC. Amino acids: CASSGDRDPGYTF.

Of note for this clonotype: The junction differs from germline at one of its ends, possibly a read error. The chain uses TRBV7-2 and TRBJ1-3; no reliable D call. Looked up from germline, CDR1 is SGHTA and CDR2 is FQGNSA. The length of the CDR3 is 15 residues. The CDR3 DNA is TGCGCCAGCAGCCAAGATAGAGGGACTGGAAACACCATATATTTT. Translated: CASSQDRGTGNTIYF.

This rearrangement joins TRBV6-1 to TRBJ2-1; D is possibly TRBD1 (6 bases). V lost 8 bases to trimming and J lost 6 bases, with 11 bases between them. The CDR3 sequence is 12 residues long. Germline assignment: CDR1 MNHNS and CDR2 SASEGT. In nucleotides, the CDR3 is TGTGCCAGCTCGGACAGCCCCAATGAGCAGTTCTTC. Protein: CASSDSPNEQFF.

This sequence joins TRBV20-1 and TRBJ1-4; the D is unclear. The CDR3 sequence is 14 residues long. Trimming left V 0 bases short and J 8 bases short, with 13 bases between. CDR1 and CDR2 (germline): DFQATT, SNEGSKA (reference sequence). The CDR3 nucleotides read TGCAGTGCTAGAGAAAAAGGGCCCGGAGAAAAACTGTTTTTT. It is translated as CSAREKGPGEKLFF.

This clonotype was picked up many times. The V call is TRBV15, the J call TRBJ2-2, with no clear D. Between the trimmed V and J ends, which lost 0 bases and 6 bases, there was a span of 2 bases. Looked up from germline, CDR1 is LNHNV and CDR2 is YYDKDF (reference sequence). The CDR3 sequence is 12 residues long. The CDR3 DNA follows: TGTGCCACCAGCAGAGATGCCGGGGAGCTGTTTTTT. Its translation is CATSRDAGELFF. Drawing the rest from reference TRBV15 and TRBJ2-2, the complete variable domain is DAMVIQNPRYQVTQFGKPVTLSCSQTLNHNVMYWYQQKSSQAPKLLFHYYDKDFNNEADTPDNFQSRRPNTSFCFLDIRSPGLGDTAMYLCATSRDAGELFFGEGSRLTVL.

This clonotype was picked up a small number of times. The chain joins TRBV20-1 to TRBJ2-3; TRBD2 is a possible D gene (6 bases). CDR1 DFQATT and CDR2 SNEGSKA come from the germline V gene (reference sequence). The CDR3 contains 15 residues. For the CDR3, the DNA is TGCAGCCCGAACCCGGGGGAACGGGGCACAGATACGCAGTATTTT. It is translated as CSPNPGERGTDTQYF.

This chain uses TRBV12-3 or TRBV12-4 with TRBJ1-2; D possibly corresponds to TRBD1 (5 bases). Trimming left V 7 bases short and J 10 bases short, with 16 bases between. The CDR3 totals 12 residues. CDR3 sequence reads: CASTQRGSHYTF. CDR3 DNA sequence: TGTGCCAGCACCCAAAGGGGCAGTCACTACACCTTC.

This clonotype was seen a handful of times. The chain combines TRBV28 with TRBJ2-7; D is unresolved. The V end was cut by 3 bases, the J end by 0 bases, with 9 bases between. The CDR3 extends over 14 amino acids. Per the germline V gene, CDR1 is MDHEN and CDR2 is SYDVKM. CDR3 bases: TGTGCCAGCAGTTTTAAGGGTCCCTCCTACGAGCAGTACTTC. This translates into CASSFKGPSYEQYF.

With regard to this clonotype: The junction shows a germline mismatch at one end, possibly a read error. The chain links TRBV24-1 to TRBJ1-2; D gene unclear. The CDR3 totals 13 residues. In germline, CDR1 is KGHDR, CDR2 SFDVKD. The CDR3 DNA is TGTGACACCAGTGATTTGGAGGGAACTGGCTACACCTTC. This gives the protein CDTSDLEGTGYTF.

This rearrangement joins TRBV12-5 to TRBJ2-5; TRBD2 might be the D (7 bases). From germline, CDR1 is LGHNT and CDR2 FRNRAP. The CDR3 runs 12 residues. V lost 6 bases and J lost 6, with 11 bases in between. CDR3 amino acids: CASGLGGQTQYF. The CDR3 bases are TGTGCTAGTGGCCTCGGGGGGCAGACCCAGTACTTC. The variable domain in full, with the rest retrieved from reference TRBV12-5 and TRBJ2-5, is DARVTQTPRHKVTEMGQEVTMRCQPILGHNTVFWYRQTMMQGLELLAYFRNRAPLDDSGMPKDRFSAEMPDATLATLKIQPSEPRDSAVYFCASGLGGQTQYFGPGTRLLVL.